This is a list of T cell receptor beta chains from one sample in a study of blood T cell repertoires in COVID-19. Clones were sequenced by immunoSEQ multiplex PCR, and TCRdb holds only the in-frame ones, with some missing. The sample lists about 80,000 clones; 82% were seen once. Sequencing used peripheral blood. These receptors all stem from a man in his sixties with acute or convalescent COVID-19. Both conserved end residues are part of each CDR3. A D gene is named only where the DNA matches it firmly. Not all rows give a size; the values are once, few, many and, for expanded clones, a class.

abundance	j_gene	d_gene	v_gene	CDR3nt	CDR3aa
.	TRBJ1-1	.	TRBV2	TGTGCCAGCAGGGAGGGCGGGGAAGCTTTCTTT	CASREGGEAFF
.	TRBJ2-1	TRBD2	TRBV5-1	TGCGCCAGCGGCCCCGGGACTAGCTTTGGCAGGGAGCAGTTCTTC	CASGPGTSFGREQFF
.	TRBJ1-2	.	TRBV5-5	TGTGCCAGCAGCGAGACAGCTGATAACTATGGCTACACCTTC	CASSETADNYGYTF
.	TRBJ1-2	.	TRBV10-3	TGTGCCATCGGGTCTGGGAGCTATGGCTACACCTTC	CAIGSGSYGYTF
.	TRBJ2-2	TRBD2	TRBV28	TGTGCCAGCAGTCCCGGCGGGAGTCACACCGGGGAGCTGTTTTTT	CASSPGGSHTGELFF
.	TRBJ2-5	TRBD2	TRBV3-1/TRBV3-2	TGTGCCAGCAGCCCAGGGACTAGCGGGAACCAAGAGACCCAGTACTTC	CASSPGTSGNQETQYF
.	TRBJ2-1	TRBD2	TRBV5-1	TGCGCCAGCAGCTTGGCCGGGGGGGCCTACAATGAGCAGTTCTTC	CASSLAGGAYNEQFF
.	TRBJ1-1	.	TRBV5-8	TGTGCCAGCTTCTCCGGACACCTAGCTGAAGCTTTCTTT	CASFSGHLAEAFF
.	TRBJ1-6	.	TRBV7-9	TGTGCCAGCAGCTTATCTGAGGGTTCACCCCTCCACTTT	CASSLSEGSPLHF
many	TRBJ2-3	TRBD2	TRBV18	TGTGCCAGCTCACCATATCTAGCGGGGCTGACTAGCACAGATACGCAGTATTTT	CASSPYLAGLTSTDTQYF
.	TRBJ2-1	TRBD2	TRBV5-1	TGCGCCAGCAGCTTGGGACTAGCGGGAACCAATGAGCAGTTCTTC	CASSLGLAGTNEQFF
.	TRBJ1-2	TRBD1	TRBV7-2	TGTGCCAGCAGCTTAACGACAGGGGGTTTCTACTATGGCTACACCTTC	CASSLTTGGFYYGYTF
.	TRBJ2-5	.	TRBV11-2	TGTGCCAGCAGCTTCCAGCAGGTCGAGACCCAGTACTTC	CASSFQQVETQYF
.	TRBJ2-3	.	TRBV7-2	TGTGCCAGCAGCTTAGAAGGGGGTAGCACAGATACGCAGTATTTT	CASSLEGGSTDTQYF
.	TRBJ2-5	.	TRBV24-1	TGTGCCACCAGTGATGCAGGGAATTTAGAGACCCAGTACTTC	CATSDAGNLETQYF
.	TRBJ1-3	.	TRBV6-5	TGTGCCAGTGGACACTCTGGAAACACCATATATTTT	CASGHSGNTIYF
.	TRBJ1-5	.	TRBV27	TGTGCCAGCAGAAAATTGACAGGAGACAATCAGCCCCAGCATTTT	CASRKLTGDNQPQHF
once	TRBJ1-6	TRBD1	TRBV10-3	TGTGCCATCAGTGAGGACGGACAGGGTGGACCGGCACCCCTCCACTTT	CAISEDGQGGPAPLHF
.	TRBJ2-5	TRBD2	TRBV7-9	TGTGCCAGCCGATCGTCGGGGGGAGGGCAAGAGACCCAGTACTTC	CASRSSGGGQETQYF
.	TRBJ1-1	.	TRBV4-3	TGCGCCAGCAGCCCTTCAACAGGGAACACTGAAGCTTTCTTT	CASSPSTGNTEAFF
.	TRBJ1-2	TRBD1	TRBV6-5	TGTGCCAGCAGTTTTACGACAGGGACCTATGGCTACACCTTC	CASSFTTGTYGYTF
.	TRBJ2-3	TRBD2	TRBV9	TGTGCCAGCAGGCGGGGGGGCGACACAGATACGCAGTATTTT	CASRRGGDTDTQYF
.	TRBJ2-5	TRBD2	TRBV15	TGTGCCACCAGCAGGACTAGCGGGAGACGAGAGACCCAGTACTTC	CATSRTSGRRETQYF
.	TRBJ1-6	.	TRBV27	TGTGCCAGCAGTTTAACGGCAGACATATATAATTCACCCCTCCACTTT	CASSLTADIYNSPLHF
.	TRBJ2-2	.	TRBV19	TGTGCCAGTAGTATGGTTACGAGGAACACCGGGGAGCTGTTTTTT	CASSMVTRNTGELFF
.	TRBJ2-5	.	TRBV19	TGTGCCAGTAGCCGGGGGGCTGGTGAGACCCAGTACTTC	CASSRGAGETQYF
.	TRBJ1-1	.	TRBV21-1	TGTGCCAGCAGCAAAGAGATTGGGACAGGAAGGCCTGAAGCTTTCTTT	CASSKEIGTGRPEAFF
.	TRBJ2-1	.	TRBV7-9	TGTGCCAGCAGCTTACCCGGGGAGCAGTTCTTC	CASSLPGEQFF
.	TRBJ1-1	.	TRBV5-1	TGCGCCAGCAGCTCCTGGGGAGATATGAACACTGAAGCTTTCTTT	CASSSWGDMNTEAFF
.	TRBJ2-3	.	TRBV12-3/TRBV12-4	TGTGCCAGCAGTCCCGAGGATACGCAGTATTTT	CASSPEDTQYF
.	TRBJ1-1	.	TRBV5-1	TGCGCCAGCACCCGCGGAGGGGCGAACACTGAAGCTTTCTTT	CASTRGGANTEAFF
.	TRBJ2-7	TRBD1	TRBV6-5	TGTGCCAGCACCACGGGACAGGTTTTTTCCTACGAGCAGTACTTC	CASTTGQVFSYEQYF
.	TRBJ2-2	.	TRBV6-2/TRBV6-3	TGTGCCAGCAGTTCGACACGTCGTTCAGGGGAGCTGTTTTTT	CASSSTRRSGELFF
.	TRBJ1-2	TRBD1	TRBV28	TGTGCCAGCAGTTACAGGGGTGGCTATGGCTACACCTTC	CASSYRGGYGYTF
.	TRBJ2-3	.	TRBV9	TGTGCCAGCAGCCCGGGGGTGGATACGCAGTATTTT	CASSPGVDTQYF
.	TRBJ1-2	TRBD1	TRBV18	TGTGCCAGCTCAAGGGACAGGGACAACTATGGCTACACCTTC	CASSRDRDNYGYTF
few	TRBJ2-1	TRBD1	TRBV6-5	TGTGCCAGCAGGCCGGGACAGGGAAACAATGAGCAGTTCTTC	CASRPGQGNNEQFF
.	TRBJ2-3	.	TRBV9	TGTGCCAGCAGCGTAGCTACGGGATCAGATACGCAGTATTTT	CASSVATGSDTQYF